One and the same sample provided the 16 T cell receptor beta chains below, sequenced in a study of identical twins. TCRdb re-called the 5' RACE reads through MiXCR, storing one row per CDR3 protein. The repertoire has hundreds of thousands of distinct CDR3 sequences, 9% to 15% of them found once; the top ten carry about 1.6%. The sample was also linked to a second study, of yellow fever vaccine responses in identical twins.

Sequences were obtained from PBMCs. These receptors came from a woman aged 18-29 years in good health.

The V call is TRBV7-3, the J call TRBJ2-1, with no clear D. Trimming removed 0 bases at V and 5 bases at J, with 14 bases between. CDR1 is SGHTA, CDR2 FQGTGA, per germline. This CDR3 region has 16 residues. CDR3 protein: CASSLTPTPGDNEQFF. The CDR3, as DNA: TGTGCCAGCAGCTTAACCCCCACCCCCGGCGACAATGAGCAGTTCTTC.

The table lists this clonotype with a few counts. This chain joins TRBV5-1 and TRBJ2-1; perhaps TRBD1 as D (5 bases). This CDR3 is built from 15 residues. V dropped 4 bases and J dropped 1 base, with 12 bases sitting between them. Germline assignment: CDR1 SGHRS and CDR2 YFSETQ. Here the CDR3 reads CASSTTRASYNEQFF. CDR3 DNA sequence: TGCGCCAGCAGCACAACCAGGGCTTCCTACAATGAGCAGTTCTTC.

This clonotype appeared many times. V gene TRBV25-1 combines with J gene TRBJ2-1; 7 bases agree with TRBD2. J lost 5 bases, V lost 2 bases, and 6 bases had no gene match. Germline assignment: CDR1 MGHDK and CDR2 SYGVNS. The CDR3 totals 15 residues. This CDR3 reads CASSEEGGLNNEQFF. CDR3 DNA: TGTGCCAGCAGTGAAGAGGGAGGGTTGAACAATGAGCAGTTCTTC.

This clonotype was picked up one time. The chain links TRBV28 to TRBJ2-1; possibly TRBD1 or TRBD2 for D (5 bases each). The V gene's germline CDR1 is MDHEN and CDR2 SYDVKM. The CDR3 covers 14 residues. Trimming stripped 8 bases from V and 9 bases from J, with 20 bases between. CDR3 sequence (DNA): TGTGCCAGCCATATGAGCGGCCAAGGGGTTGAGCAGTTCTTC. It specifies CASHMSGQGVEQFF. The variable domain in full, with the rest retrieved from reference TRBV28 and TRBJ2-1, is DVKVTQSSRYLVKRTGEKVFLECVQDMDHENMFWYRQDPGLGLRLIYFSYDVKMKEKGDIPEGYSVSREKKERFSLILESASTNQTSMYLCASHMSGQGVEQFFGPGTRLTVL.

This clonotype was recorded at least ten times. V and J are TRBV11-2 and TRBJ2-4, with 8 positions matching TRBD1. The CDR3 length is 16 residues. The J segment lost 0 bases and the V segment lost 5 bases, leaving 6 bases of the junction unmatched. CDR1 SGHAT and CDR2 FQNNGV come from the germline V gene. CDR3 nucleotide sequence: TGTGCCAGCAGCCGACAGGGGTCCGGAGCCAAAAACATTCAGTACTTC. It is translated as CASSRQGSGAKNIQYF.

J is TRBJ2-3 and V is TRBV5-1, with no clear D. There are 15 residues in the CDR3. V was clipped by 7 bases and J by 2 bases, with 17 bases between them. Germline loops: CDR1 SGHRS, CDR2 YFSETQ. Here the CDR3 reads CASDWRGTSTDTQYF. In nucleotides, the CDR3 is TGCGCCAGCGATTGGAGAGGTACGTCCACAGATACGCAGTATTTT.

The CDR3 sequence: CASSSPSSGGYNEQFF. CDR3 DNA sequence: TGTGCCAGCAGTTCCCCATCTAGCGGGGGATACAATGAGCAGTTCTTC. The chain links TRBV28 to TRBJ2-1, with TRBD2 matching 10 bases. The CDR3 consists of 16 residues. With 4 bases clipped from V and 4 bases from J, the junction kept 7 bases outside the gene matches. Germline-derived CDR1 and CDR2 are MDHEN and SYDVKM.

This chain joins TRBV5-1 and TRBJ2-3; D not certain. The CDR3 extends over 16 amino acids. The germline V gene encodes CDR1 SGHRS and CDR2 YFSETQ. V was shortened by 4 bases and J by 5 bases, with 20 bases between the two germline ends. In DNA form, the CDR3 reads TGCGCCAGCAGCGAATACCCTATCCCCGTGGGAGATACGCAGTATTTT. It is translated as CASSEYPIPVGDTQYF.

V gene TRBV19 combines with J gene TRBJ2-3, with D possibly being TRBD1 or TRBD2 (5 bases each). The V end was cut by 3 bases, the J end by 2 bases, with 15 bases between. The germline CDR1 and CDR2 sequences are LNHDA and SQIVND (reference sequence). This CDR3 is 16 amino acids long. The CDR3: CASSILGTAYTDTQYF. The CDR3, as DNA: TGTGCCAGTAGTATCCTCGGGACGGCATACACAGATACGCAGTATTTT.

This clonotype has just a few counts. The chain is built from TRBV7-8 and TRBJ2-7, with D unresolved. With 5 bases removed from V and 2 bases from J, the gap between germline ends came to 7 bases. The germline V gene encodes CDR1 SGHVS and CDR2 FQNEAQ. The CDR3 covers 12 residues. The CDR3 protein is CASSDTTYEQYF. The CDR3 nucleotides are TGTGCCAGCAGCGATACCACCTACGAGCAGTACTTC.

This chain uses TRBV19 with TRBJ1-5, with a weak D call TRBD1 (5 bases). The CDR3 contains 15 residues. V was cut by 3 bases and J by 6 bases, with 15 bases left in between. Germline CDR1 and CDR2: LNHDA and SQIVND (reference sequence). CDR3 bases: TGTGCCAGTAGTATTCGGTCTCAAAGGGGTCAGCCCCAGCATTTT. Amino acids: CASSIRSQRGQPQHF.

This chain joins TRBV20-1 and TRBJ2-2; D unclear. V lost 5 bases to trimming and J lost 5 bases, with 9 bases between them. Looked up from germline, CDR1 is DFQATT and CDR2 is SNEGSKA (reference sequence). There are 12 residues in the CDR3. The CDR3 protein is CSAGKGTGELFF. DNA of the CDR3: TGCAGTGCTGGCAAAGGGACCGGGGAGCTGTTTTTT.

This clonotype has more than one count but fewer than ten. The CDR3, as DNA: TGTGCCAGCAGCTTTTTTGTCGGGACAGAATACAATGAGCAGTTCTTC. This encodes CASSFFVGTEYNEQFF. The chain is built from TRBV11-2 and TRBJ2-1; 7 bases are a match to TRBD1. Losses at the gene ends were 3 bases for V and 4 bases for J; bases not matched to a gene: 9. Germline V CDR1 and CDR2: SGHAT, FQNNGV. The CDR3 sequence is 16 residues long.

The chain carries TRBV24-1 and TRBJ2-5; D perhaps matches TRBD2 (6 bases). V lost 5 bases to trimming and J lost 3 bases, with 9 bases between them. CDR1 and CDR2 (germline): KGHDR, SFDVKD. CDR3 length equals 13 residues. CDR3 bases: TGTGCCACCAGTGCCGGCGGGGAAGAGACCCAGTACTTC. Its translation is CATSAGGEETQYF.

This clonotype was picked up one time. The chain is built from TRBV2 and TRBJ1-1, with a possible D match to TRBD1 (5 bases). The CDR3 is 11 amino acids. Trimming cost V 8 bases and J 6 bases, with 10 bases left between them. The germline gives CDR1 SNHLY, CDR2 FYNNEI. CDR3 sequence reads: CASWQGPEAFF. The CDR3 bases are TGTGCCAGCTGGCAGGGCCCTGAAGCTTTCTTT.

This clonotype was counted between two and nine times. The chain has TRBV9 and TRBJ1-1; 9 bases match TRBD1. CDR1 is SGDLS and CDR2 is YYNGEE in the germline V gene. The V gene end was trimmed by 3 bases and the J gene end by 8 bases; junction bases not matched to a gene: 14. The length of the CDR3 is 16 residues. This chain's CDR3 is CASSAGTGTSHSEAFF. For the CDR3, the DNA is TGTGCCAGCAGCGCCGGGACAGGGACGTCCCACTCCGAAGCTTTCTTT.